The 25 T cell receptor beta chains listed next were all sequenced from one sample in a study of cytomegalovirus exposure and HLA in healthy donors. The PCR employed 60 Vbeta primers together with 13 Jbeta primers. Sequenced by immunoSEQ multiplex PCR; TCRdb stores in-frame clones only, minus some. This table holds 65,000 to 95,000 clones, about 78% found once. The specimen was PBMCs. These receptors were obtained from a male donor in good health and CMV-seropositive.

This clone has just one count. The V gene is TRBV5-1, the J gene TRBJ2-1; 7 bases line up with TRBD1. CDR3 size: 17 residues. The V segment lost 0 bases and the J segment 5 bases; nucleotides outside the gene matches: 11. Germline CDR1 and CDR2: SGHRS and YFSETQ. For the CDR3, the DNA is TGCGCCAGCAGCTTGGCCCGAGGGGGCTGGAACGACAATGAGCAGTTCTTC. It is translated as CASSLARGGWNDNEQFF.

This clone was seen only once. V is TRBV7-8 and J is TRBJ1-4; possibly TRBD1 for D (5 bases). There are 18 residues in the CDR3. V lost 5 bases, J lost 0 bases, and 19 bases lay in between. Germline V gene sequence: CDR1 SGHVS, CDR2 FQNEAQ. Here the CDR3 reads CASSTGHLLLATNEKLFF. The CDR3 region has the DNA TGTGCCAGCAGCACCGGACACCTATTGCTTGCAACTAATGAAAAACTGTTTTTT.

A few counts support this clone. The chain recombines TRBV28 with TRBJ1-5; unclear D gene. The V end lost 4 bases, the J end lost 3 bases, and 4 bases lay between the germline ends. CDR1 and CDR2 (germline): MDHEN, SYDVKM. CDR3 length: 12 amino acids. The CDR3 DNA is TGTGCCAGCAGTTCCATCAATCAGCCCCAGCATTTT. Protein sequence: CASSSINQPQHF.

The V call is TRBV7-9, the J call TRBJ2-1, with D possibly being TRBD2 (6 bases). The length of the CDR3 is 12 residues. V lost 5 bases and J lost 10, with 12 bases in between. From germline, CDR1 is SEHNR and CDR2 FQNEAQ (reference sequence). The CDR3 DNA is TGTGCCAGCAGCACGGACTACCGGGAGCAGTTCTTC. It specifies CASSTDYREQFF.

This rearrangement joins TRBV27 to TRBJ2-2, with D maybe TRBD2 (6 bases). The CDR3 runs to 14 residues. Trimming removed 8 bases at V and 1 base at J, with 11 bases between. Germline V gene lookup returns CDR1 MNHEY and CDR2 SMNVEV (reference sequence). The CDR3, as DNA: TGTGCCAGCCGGCGGGGCGTGAACACCGGGGAGCTGTTTTTT. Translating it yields CASRRGVNTGELFF.

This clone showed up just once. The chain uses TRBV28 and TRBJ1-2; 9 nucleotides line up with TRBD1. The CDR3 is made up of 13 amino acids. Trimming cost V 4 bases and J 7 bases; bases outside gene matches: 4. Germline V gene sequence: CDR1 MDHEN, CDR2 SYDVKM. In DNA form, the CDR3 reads TGTGCCAGCAGTTCCGGGACAGGGTGTGGCTACACCTTC. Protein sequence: CASSSGTGCGYTF.

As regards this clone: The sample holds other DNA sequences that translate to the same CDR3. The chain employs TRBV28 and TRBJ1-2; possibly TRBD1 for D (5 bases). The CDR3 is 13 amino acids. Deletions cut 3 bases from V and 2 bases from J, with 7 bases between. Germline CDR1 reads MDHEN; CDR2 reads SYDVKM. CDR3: CASSFQGNYGYTF. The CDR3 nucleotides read TGTGCCAGCAGTTTCCAGGGAAACTATGGCTACACCTTC.

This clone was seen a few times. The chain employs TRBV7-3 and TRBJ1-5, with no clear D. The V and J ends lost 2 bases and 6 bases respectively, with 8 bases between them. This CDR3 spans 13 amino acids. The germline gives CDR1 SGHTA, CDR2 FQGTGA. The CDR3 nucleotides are TGTGCCAGCAGCTTATCCCCCGGTCAGCCCCAGCATTTT. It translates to CASSLSPGQPQHF. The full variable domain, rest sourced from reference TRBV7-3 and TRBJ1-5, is GAGVSQTPSNKVTEKGKYVELRCDPISGHTALYWYRQSLGQGPEFLIYFQGTGAADDSGLPNDRFFAVRPEGSVSTLKIQRTERGDSAVYLCASSLSPGQPQHFGDGTRLSIL.

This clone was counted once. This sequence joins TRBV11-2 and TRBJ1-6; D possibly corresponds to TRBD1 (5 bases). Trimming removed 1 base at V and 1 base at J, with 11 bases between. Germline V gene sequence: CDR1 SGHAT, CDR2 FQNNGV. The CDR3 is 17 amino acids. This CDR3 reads CASSLVQGGSYNSPLHF. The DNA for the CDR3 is TGTGCCAGCAGCTTAGTTCAGGGAGGATCCTATAATTCACCCCTCCACTTT.

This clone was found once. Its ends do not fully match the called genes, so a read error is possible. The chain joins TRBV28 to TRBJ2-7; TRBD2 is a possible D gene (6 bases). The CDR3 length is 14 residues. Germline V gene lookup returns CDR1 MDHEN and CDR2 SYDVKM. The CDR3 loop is CASSPPGLFYERYF. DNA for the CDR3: TGTGCCAGCAGTCCCCCGGGACTCTTCTACGAGCGGTACTTC.

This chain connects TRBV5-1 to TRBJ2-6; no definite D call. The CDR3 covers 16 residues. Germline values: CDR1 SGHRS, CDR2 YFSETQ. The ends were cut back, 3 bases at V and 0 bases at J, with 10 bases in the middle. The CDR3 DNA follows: TGCGCCAGCAGCTACGGTTCGAGCTCTGGGGCCAACGTCCTGACTTTC. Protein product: CASSYGSSSGANVLTF.

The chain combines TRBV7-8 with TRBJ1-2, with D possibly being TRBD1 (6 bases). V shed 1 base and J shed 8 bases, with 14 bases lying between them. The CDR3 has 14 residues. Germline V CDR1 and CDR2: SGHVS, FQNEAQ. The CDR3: CASSLEPGQYGYTF. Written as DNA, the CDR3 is TGTGCCAGCAGCTTAGAGCCCGGACAGTACGGCTACACCTTC.

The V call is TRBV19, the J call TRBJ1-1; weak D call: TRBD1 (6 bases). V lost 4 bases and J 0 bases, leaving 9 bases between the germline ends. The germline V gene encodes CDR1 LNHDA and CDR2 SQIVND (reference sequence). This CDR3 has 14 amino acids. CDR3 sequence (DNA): TGTGCCAGTAGTAGGGGGGGCGTGAACACTGAAGCTTTCTTT. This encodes CASSRGGVNTEAFF.

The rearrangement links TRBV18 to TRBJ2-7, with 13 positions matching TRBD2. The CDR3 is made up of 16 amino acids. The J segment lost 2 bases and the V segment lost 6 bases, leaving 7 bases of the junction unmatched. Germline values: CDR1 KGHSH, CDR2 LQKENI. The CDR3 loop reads CASSWTSGGLAYEQYF. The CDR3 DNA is TGTGCCAGCTCCTGGACTAGCGGGGGCCTGGCCTACGAGCAGTACTTC.

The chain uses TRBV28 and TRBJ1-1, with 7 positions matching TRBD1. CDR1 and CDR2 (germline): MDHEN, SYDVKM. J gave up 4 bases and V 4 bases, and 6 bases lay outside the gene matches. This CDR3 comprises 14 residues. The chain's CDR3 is CASSWRGQGTEAFF. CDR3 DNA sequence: TGTGCCAGCAGTTGGAGGGGGCAGGGCACTGAAGCTTTCTTT.

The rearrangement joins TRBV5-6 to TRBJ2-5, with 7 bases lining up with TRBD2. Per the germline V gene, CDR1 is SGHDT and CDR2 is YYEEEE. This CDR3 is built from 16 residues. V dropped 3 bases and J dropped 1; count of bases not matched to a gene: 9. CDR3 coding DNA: TGTGCCAGCAGCTCCCCACAACTAGCGTCCCAAGAGACCCAGTACTTC. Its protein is CASSSPQLASQETQYF.

The CDR3 sequence: CASSLSYSGNTEAFF. The CDR3 bases are TGTGCCAGCAGTTTATCTTACTCGGGGAACACTGAAGCTTTCTTT. The chain has TRBV28 and TRBJ1-1; unclear D gene. Germline CDR1 reads MDHEN; CDR2 reads SYDVKM. V was cut by 1 base and J by 1 base, with 10 bases left in between. The length of the CDR3 is 15 residues.

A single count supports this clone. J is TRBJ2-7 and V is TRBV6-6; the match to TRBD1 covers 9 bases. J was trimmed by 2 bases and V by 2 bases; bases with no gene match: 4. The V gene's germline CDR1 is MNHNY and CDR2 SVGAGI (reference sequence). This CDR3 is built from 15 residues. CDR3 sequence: CASSYPGQGAYEQYF. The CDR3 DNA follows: TGTGCCAGCAGTTACCCGGGACAGGGAGCCTACGAGCAGTACTTC.

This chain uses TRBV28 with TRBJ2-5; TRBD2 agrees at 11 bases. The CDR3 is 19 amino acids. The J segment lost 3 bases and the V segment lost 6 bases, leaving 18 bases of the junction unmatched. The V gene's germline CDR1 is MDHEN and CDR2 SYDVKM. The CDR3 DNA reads TGTGCCAGCAGGCGCCAGAGTCTAGCGGGAGGCCACCTCAAAGAGACCCAGTACTTC. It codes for CASRRQSLAGGHLKETQYF.

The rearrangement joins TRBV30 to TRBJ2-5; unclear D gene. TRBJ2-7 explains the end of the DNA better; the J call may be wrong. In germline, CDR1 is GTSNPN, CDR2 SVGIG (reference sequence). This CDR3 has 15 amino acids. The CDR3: CAWSGSLQYSYEQYF. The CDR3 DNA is TGTGCCTGGAGTGGGTCGTTACAGTACTCCTACGAGCAGTACTTC.

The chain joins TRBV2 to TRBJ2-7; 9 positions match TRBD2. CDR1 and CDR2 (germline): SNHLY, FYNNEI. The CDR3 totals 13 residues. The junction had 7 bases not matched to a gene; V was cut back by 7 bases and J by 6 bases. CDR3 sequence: CASNPGLAREQYF. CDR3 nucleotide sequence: TGTGCCAGCAACCCGGGACTAGCTCGCGAGCAGTACTTC.

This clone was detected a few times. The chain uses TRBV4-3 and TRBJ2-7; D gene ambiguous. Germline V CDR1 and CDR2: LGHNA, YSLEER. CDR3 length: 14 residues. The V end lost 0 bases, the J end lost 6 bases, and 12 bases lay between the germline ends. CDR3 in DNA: TGCGCCAGCAGCCAAGACAGGCAGCCCACCGAGCAGTACTTC. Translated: CASSQDRQPTEQYF.

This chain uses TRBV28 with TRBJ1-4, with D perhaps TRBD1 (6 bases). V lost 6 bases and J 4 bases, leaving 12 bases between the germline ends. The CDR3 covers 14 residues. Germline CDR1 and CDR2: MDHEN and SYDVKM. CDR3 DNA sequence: TGTGCCAGCAGCCCGGACAGTTATAATGAAAAACTGTTTTTT. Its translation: CASSPDSYNEKLFF.

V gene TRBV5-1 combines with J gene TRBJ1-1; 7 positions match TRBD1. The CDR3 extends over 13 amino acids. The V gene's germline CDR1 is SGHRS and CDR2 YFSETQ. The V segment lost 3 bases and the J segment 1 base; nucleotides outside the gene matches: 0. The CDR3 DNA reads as TGCGCCAGCAGCTGGGACAGGAACACTGAAGCTTTCTTT. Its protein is CASSWDRNTEAFF.

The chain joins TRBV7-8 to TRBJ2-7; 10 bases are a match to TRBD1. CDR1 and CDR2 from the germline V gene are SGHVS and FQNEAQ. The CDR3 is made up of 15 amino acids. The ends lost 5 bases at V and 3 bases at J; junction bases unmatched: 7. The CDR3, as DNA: TGTGCCAGCAGCCTAAGGGGGGACAGGGGCTACGAGCAGTACTTC. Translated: CASSLRGDRGYEQYF.